This T cell receptor beta chain was recorded in a study of T-cell reconstitution after alpha-beta-depleted transplantation in children. Notes on the study in general: Newly generated T cells supplied most T-cell counts and diversity one year post-transplant. Recipient T cells and thymic progenitors that survived gave rise to the high TCRbeta diversity observed at day 60 in some patients. Where alpha-beta T cells came from about two months after transplant was reportedly several hundred expanded graft clones.

The TCRbeta library was prepared with unique molecular identifiers. TCRdb processed the PCR reads anew with MiXCR; each CDR3 protein has one entry. The profile covers around 450,000 distinct CDR3 sequences, with roughly 43% appearing a single time and approximately 30% taken by the ten largest. This clonotype was counted between two and nine times. Its matching antigen is unknown. This CDR3 spans 15 amino acids. The germline gives CDR1 LGHNA, CDR2 YSLEER. V lost 1 base, J lost 5 bases, and 15 bases lay in between. The rearrangement uses TRBV4-3 and TRBJ2-7; D gene ambiguous. Sequencing used PBMCs, obtained before TCRalphabeta/CD19-depleted stem cell transplant. The TCR comes from a girl aged 2 to 10 with aplastic anemia, due to receive a stem cell transplant. CDR3 protein: CASSQADGSNHEQYF. CDR3 DNA: TGCGCCAGCAGCCAAGCGGACGGCAGTAACCACGAGCAGTACTTC.